Sequencing of this TCR beta chain was carried out in a study of graft-versus-host responses after intestinal transplantation. Study-level results: After transplant, early declines in HvG clones were associated with peak levels of circulating GvH clones.

Data came from immunoSEQ multiplex PCR; TCRdb stores just in-frame clones and leaves some out. There are over 80,000 clones in the sample; 80% to 95% occur only once, and about 0.4% lies in the top ten. The germline V gene has CDR1 LNHDA and CDR2 SQIVND (reference sequence). The V and J ends lost 5 bases and 7 bases respectively, with 23 bases between them. The CDR3 length is 16 residues. In regard to this clone: Its antigen is still unknown.

This sample comprised unstimulated CD8+ T cells sorted from spleen or lymph node cells, obtained before transplant. The origin of this receptor is a human donor who was the organ donor for an intestinal transplant. This chain links TRBV19 with TRBJ1-1, with D possibly matching TRBD1 (5 bases). The CDR3: CASSPRGYRSWDEAFF. CDR3 sequence (DNA): TGTGCCAGTAGTCCCCGAGGCTACAGGTCGTGGGATGAAGCTTTCTTT. The whole variable domain, filled in from reference TRBV19 and TRBJ1-1, reads DGGITQSPKYLFRKEGQNVTLSCEQNLNHDAMYWYRQDPGQGLRLIYYSQIVNDFQKGDIAEGYSVSREKKESFPLTVTSAQKNPTAFYLCASSPRGYRSWDEAFFGQGTRLTVV.